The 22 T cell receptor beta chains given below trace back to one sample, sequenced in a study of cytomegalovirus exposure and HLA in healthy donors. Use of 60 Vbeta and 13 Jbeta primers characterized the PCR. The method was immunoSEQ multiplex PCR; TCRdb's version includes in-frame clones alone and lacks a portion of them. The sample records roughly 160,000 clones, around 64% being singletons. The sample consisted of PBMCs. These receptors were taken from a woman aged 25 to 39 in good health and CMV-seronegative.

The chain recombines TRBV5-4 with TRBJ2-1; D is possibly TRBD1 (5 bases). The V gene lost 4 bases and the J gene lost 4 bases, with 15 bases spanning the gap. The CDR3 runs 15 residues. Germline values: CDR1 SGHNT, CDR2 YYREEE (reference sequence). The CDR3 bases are TGTGCCAGCAGCCAGGGATCCCTTCAATACAATGAGCAGTTCTTC. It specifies CASSQGSLQYNEQFF. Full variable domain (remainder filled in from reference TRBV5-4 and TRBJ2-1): ETGVTQSPTHLIKTRGQQVTLRCSSQSGHNTVSWYQQALGQGPQFIFQYYREEENGRGNFPPRFSGLQFPNYSSELNVNALELDDSALYLCASSQGSLQYNEQFFGPGTRLTVL.

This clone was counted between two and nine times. CDR3 coding DNA: TGTGCCACCAGCAAGACGCTAGCGGGGGGGCTCTCCTACGAGCAGTACTTC. Residues: CATSKTLAGGLSYEQYF. V usage is TRBV15 and J usage is TRBJ2-7, with TRBD2 matching 12 bases. The ends lost 4 bases at V and 0 bases at J; junction bases unmatched: 7. This CDR3 is built from 17 residues. Germline CDR1 reads LNHNV; CDR2 reads YYDKDF (reference sequence).

The CDR3 DNA follows: TGTGCCAGTAGCCGGCAGGGGGCACTGGGAGAAAAACTGTTTTTT. Translation: CASSRQGALGEKLFF. The chain carries TRBV19 and TRBJ1-4; 8 bases map to TRBD1. From germline, CDR1 is LNHDA and CDR2 SQIVND (reference sequence). The CDR3 is 15 amino acids. The J segment lost 8 bases and the V segment lost 6 bases, leaving 11 bases of the junction unmatched. The variable domain in full, with the rest retrieved from reference TRBV19 and TRBJ1-4, is DGGITQSPKYLFRKEGQNVTLSCEQNLNHDAMYWYRQDPGQGLRLIYYSQIVNDFQKGDIAEGYSVSREKKESFPLTVTSAQKNPTAFYLCASSRQGALGEKLFFGSGTQLSVL.

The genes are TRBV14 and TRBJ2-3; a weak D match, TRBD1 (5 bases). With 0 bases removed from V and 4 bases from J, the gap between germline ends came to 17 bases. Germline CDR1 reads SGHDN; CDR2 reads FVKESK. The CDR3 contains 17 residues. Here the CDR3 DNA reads TGTGCCAGCAGCCAAGAGGTTCGGACATACTACGCAGATACGCAGTATTTT. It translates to CASSQEVRTYYADTQYF. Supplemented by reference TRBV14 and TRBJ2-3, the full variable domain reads EAGVTQFPSHSVIEKGQTVTLRCDPISGHDNLYWYRRVMGKEIKFLLHFVKESKQDESGMPNNRFLAERTGGTYSTLKVQPAELEDSGVYFCASSQEVRTYYADTQYFGPGTRLTVL.

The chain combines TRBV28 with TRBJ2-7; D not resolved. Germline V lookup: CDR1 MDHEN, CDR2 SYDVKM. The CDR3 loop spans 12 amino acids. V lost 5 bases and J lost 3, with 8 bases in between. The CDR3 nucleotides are TGTGCCAGCAGTCCTATTAACTACGAGCAGTACTTC. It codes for CASSPINYEQYF.

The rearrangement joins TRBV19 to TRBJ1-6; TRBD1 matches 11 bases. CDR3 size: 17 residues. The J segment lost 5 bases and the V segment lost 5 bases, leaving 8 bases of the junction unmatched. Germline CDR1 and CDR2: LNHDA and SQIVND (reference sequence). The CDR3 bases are TGTGCCAGTAGTTCGAGGACAGGGGGCGTTCATAATTCACCCCTCCACTTT. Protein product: CASSSRTGGVHNSPLHF.

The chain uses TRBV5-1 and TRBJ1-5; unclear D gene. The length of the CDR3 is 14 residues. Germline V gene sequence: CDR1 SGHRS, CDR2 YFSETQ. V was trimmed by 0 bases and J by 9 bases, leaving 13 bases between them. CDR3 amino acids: CASSLERTGWPQHF. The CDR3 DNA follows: TGCGCCAGCAGCTTGGAACGGACGGGGTGGCCCCAGCATTTT.

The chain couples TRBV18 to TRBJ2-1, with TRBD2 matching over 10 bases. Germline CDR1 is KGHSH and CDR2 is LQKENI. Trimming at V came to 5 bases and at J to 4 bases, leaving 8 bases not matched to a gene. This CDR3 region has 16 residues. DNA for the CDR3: TGTGCCAGCTCAGACTTGGCTAGCGGGAGTTACAATGAGCAGTTCTTC. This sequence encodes CASSDLASGSYNEQFF.

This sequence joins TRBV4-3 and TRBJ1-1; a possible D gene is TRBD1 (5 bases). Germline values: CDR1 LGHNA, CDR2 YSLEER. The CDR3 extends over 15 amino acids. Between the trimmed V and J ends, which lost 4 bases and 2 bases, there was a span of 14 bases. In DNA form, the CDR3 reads TGCGCCAGCAGCCGCTTCCAGGGAGGAAACACTGAAGCTTTCTTT. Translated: CASSRFQGGNTEAFF.

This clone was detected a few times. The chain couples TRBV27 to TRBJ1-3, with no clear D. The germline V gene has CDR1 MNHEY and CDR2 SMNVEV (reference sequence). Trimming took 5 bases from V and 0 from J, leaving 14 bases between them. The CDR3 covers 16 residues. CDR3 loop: CASSPAGGISGNTIYF. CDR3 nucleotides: TGTGCCAGCAGTCCAGCAGGAGGGATCTCTGGAAACACCATATATTTT.

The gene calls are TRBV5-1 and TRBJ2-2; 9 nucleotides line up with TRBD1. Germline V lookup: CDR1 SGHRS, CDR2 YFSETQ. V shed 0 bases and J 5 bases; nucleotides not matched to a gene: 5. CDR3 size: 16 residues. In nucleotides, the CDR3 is TGCGCCAGCAGCTTGGAGAGACAGGGGGGTACCGGGGAGCTGTTTTTT. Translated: CASSLERQGGTGELFF.

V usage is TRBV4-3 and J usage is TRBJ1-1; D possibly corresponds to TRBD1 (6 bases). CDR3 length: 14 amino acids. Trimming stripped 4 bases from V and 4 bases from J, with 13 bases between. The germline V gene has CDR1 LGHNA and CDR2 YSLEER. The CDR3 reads CASSRYREGTEAFF. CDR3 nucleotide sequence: TGCGCCAGCAGCCGCTACAGGGAGGGCACTGAAGCTTTCTTT.

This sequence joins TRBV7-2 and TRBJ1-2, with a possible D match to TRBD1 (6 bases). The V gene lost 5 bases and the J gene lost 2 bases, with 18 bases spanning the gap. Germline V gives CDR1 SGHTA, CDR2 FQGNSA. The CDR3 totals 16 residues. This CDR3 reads CASSPAGDIPNYGYTF. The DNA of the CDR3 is TGTGCCAGCAGCCCCGCCGGGGACATTCCGAACTATGGCTACACCTTC.

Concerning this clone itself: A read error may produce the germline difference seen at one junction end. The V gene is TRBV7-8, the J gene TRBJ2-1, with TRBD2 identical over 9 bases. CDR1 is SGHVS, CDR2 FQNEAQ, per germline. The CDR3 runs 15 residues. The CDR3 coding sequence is TGTGCCAGCAGCCCCCGACTAGCGGCCTACAATGAACAGTTCTTC. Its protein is CASSPRLAAYNEQFF.

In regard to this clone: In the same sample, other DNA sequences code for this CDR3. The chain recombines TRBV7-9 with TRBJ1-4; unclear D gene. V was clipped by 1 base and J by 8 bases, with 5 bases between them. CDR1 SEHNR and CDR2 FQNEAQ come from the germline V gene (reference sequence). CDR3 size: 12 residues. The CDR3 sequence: CASSLGGEKLFF. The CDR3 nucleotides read TGTGCCAGCAGCTTAGGAGGGGAAAAACTGTTTTTT.

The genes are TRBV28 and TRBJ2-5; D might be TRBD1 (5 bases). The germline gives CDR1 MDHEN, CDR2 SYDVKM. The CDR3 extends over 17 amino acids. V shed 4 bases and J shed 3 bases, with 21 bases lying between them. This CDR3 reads CASSSRIPVDNEETQYF. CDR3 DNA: TGTGCCAGCAGTTCTAGAATCCCGGTGGACAACGAAGAGACCCAGTACTTC.

CDR3 bases: TGTGCCAGTAGTATTCGGGTGAACACTGAAGCTTTCTTT. Amino acid sequence: CASSIRVNTEAFF. The genes are TRBV19 and TRBJ1-1; D not certain. The CDR3 consists of 13 residues. The germline CDR1 and CDR2 sequences are LNHDA and SQIVND (reference sequence). Trimming removed 3 bases at V and 0 bases at J, with 5 bases between.

CDR3 coding DNA: TGTGCCAGCAGGATAAATGGGGACAGCGGGGAGCTGTTTTTT. Amino acid sequence: CASRINGDSGELFF. The rearrangement joins TRBV7-2 to TRBJ2-2; TRBD1 matches 7 bases. The CDR3 extends over 14 amino acids. J was trimmed by 7 bases and V by 6 bases; bases with no gene match: 8. The germline V gene encodes CDR1 SGHTA and CDR2 FQGNSA.

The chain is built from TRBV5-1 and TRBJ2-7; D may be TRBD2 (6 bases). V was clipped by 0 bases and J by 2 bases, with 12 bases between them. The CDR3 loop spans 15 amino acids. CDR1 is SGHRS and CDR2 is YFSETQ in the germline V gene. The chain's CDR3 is CASSLVGGEAYEQYF. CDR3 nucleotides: TGCGCCAGCAGCTTGGTTGGCGGGGAAGCCTACGAGCAGTACTTC.

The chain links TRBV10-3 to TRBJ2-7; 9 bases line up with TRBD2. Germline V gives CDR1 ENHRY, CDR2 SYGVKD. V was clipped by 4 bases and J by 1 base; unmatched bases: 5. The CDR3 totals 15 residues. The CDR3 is CAISVGGRASYEQYF. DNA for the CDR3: TGTGCCATCAGTGTAGGCGGGAGGGCGTCCTACGAGCAGTACTTC.

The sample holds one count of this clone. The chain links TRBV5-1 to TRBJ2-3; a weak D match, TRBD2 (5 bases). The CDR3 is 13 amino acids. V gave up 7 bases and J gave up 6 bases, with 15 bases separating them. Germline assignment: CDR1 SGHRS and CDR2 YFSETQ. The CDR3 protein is CASSREIEDTQYF. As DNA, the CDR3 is TGCGCCAGCTCGAGGGAGATCGAGGATACGCAGTATTTT.

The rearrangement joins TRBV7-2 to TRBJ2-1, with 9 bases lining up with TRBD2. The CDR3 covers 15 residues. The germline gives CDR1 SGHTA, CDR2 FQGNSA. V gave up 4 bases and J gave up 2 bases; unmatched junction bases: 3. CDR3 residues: CASSSSGNTYNEQFF. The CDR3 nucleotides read TGTGCCAGCAGCTCTAGCGGGAATACCTACAATGAGCAGTTCTTC.